The 17 T cell receptor beta chains below were found in one sample sequenced in a study of CD8 T cells in Susac syndrome. Random hexamers were used to reverse transcribe an amount of about 0.5 to 1 ug RNA. TCRdb itself ran the immunoSEQ multiplex PCR reads through MiXCR, one entry per CDR3 protein. Of tens of thousands of distinct CDR3 sequences listed, 90% to 97% were seen once; the top ten hold about 0.39%. What was sequenced was CD8+ T cells from PBMCs. Every receptor here comes from a human donor with Susac syndrome.

This rearrangement joins TRBV24-1 to TRBJ2-3, with D possibly TRBD1 on 6 matching bases. In germline, CDR1 is KGHDR, CDR2 SFDVKD. This CDR3 region has 14 residues. Deletions cut 5 bases from V and 3 bases from J, with 11 bases between. CDR3 nucleotide sequence: TGTGCCACCAGTGGAGAGGGGGAGACAGATACGCAGTATTTT. As protein: CATSGEGETDTQYF.

The V gene is TRBV16, the J gene TRBJ2-7, with 7 bases identical to TRBD1. From germline, CDR1 is KGHSY and CDR2 FQNENV. CDR3 length: 13 amino acids. V shed 4 bases and J 5 bases; nucleotides not matched to a gene: 5. This CDR3 reads CASSPDRDDEQYF. CDR3 DNA sequence: TGTGCCAGCAGCCCCGACAGGGACGACGAGCAGTACTTC. Filled out from reference TRBV16 and TRBJ2-7, the complete variable domain reads GEEVAQTPKHLVRGEGQKAKLYCAPIKGHSYVFWYQQVLKNEFKFLISFQNENVFDETGMPKERFSAKCLPNSPCSLEIQATKLEDSAVYFCASSPDRDDEQYFGPGTRLTVT.

J is TRBJ1-2 and V is TRBV20-1; D gene uncertain. Trimming pared 1 base from V and 4 bases from J, leaving 19 bases between. This CDR3 has 16 amino acids. Germline CDR1 DFQATT, CDR2 SNEGSKA (reference sequence). CDR3 nucleotide sequence: TGCAGTGCTAGAGTCTTGAGTAGGACGGAGGTCTATGGCTACACCTTC. This encodes CSARVLSRTEVYGYTF.

This chain links TRBV12-3 or TRBV12-4 with TRBJ2-3; possible D gene TRBD2, 5 bases. The CDR3 spans 13 residues. Between the trimmed V and J ends, which lost 6 bases and 2 bases, there was a span of 9 bases. The CDR3 sequence is CASRRTLTDTQYF. CDR3 bases: TGTGCCAGCAGGCGGACTCTCACAGATACGCAGTATTTT.

This chain uses TRBV20-1 with TRBJ1-2; 12 bases fit TRBD1. The CDR3 runs 14 residues. The germline V gene encodes CDR1 DFQATT and CDR2 SNEGSKA (reference sequence). After removal of 5 bases from V and 4 bases from J, the junction contained 5 bases not matched to a gene. The CDR3 region has the DNA TGCAGTGCTGGGGACAGGGGGCCAGGCTATGGCTACACCTTC. As protein: CSAGDRGPGYGYTF.

The rearrangement joins TRBV10-3 to TRBJ1-2, with 7 nucleotides matching TRBD1. This CDR3 has 14 amino acids. Trimming at V came to 5 bases and at J to 5 bases, leaving 8 bases not matched to a gene. From germline, CDR1 is ENHRY and CDR2 SYGVKD. The CDR3 spells CAISKDTTGYGYTF. The CDR3 DNA is TGTGCCATCAGTAAGGACACGACAGGGTATGGCTACACCTTC.

This rearrangement joins TRBV24-1 to TRBJ2-1; 9 nucleotides agree with TRBD2. CDR3 length: 15 residues. Germline trimming cut 3 bases from V and 8 bases from J; bases unmatched to any gene: 7. The V gene's germline CDR1 is KGHDR and CDR2 SFDVKD. CDR3 amino acids: CATSDQREVGYEQFF. CDR3 coding DNA: TGTGCCACCAGTGATCAGCGGGAGGTGGGGTATGAGCAGTTCTTC.

The V and J genes are TRBV29-1 and TRBJ2-3, with 11 bases identical to TRBD2. CDR1 SQVTM and CDR2 ANQGSEA come from the germline V gene. V lost 6 bases to trimming and J lost 2 bases; unmatched junction nucleotides: 10. CDR3 length equals 16 residues. CDR3 DNA: TGCAGCGTCGCCTCAGGGACTAGCGGAACCACAGATACGCAGTATTTT. Its protein product is CSVASGTSGTTDTQYF.

The chain combines TRBV11-2 with TRBJ2-2; D is uncertain. V shed 1 base and J shed 4 bases, with 13 bases lying between them. CDR3 length: 16 amino acids. Germline CDR1 reads SGHAT; CDR2 reads FQNNGV. This CDR3 is CASSLGQAARTGELFF. The DNA for the CDR3 is TGTGCCAGCAGCTTAGGCCAGGCGGCCCGCACCGGGGAGCTGTTTTTT. The whole variable domain, filled in from reference TRBV11-2 and TRBJ2-2, reads EAGVAQSPRYKIIEKRQSVAFWCNPISGHATLYWYQQILGQGPKLLIQFQNNGVVDDSQLPKDRFSAERLKGVDSTLKIQPAKLEDSAVYLCASSLGQAARTGELFFGEGSRLTVL.

This clonotype appeared once. This rearrangement joins TRBV27 to TRBJ2-5; no reliable D call. V lost 5 bases to trimming and J lost 10 bases, with 17 bases between them. Germline V gives CDR1 MNHEY, CDR2 SMNVEV (reference sequence). CDR3 size: 13 residues. CDR3 DNA: TGTGCCAGCAGTAAAGGGATCCAGAGCGACCAGTACTTC. Translation gives CASSKGIQSDQYF.

This chain connects TRBV6-1 to TRBJ2-1; D might be TRBD1 or TRBD2, each matching 5 bases. V lost 8 bases to trimming and J lost 5 bases, with 19 bases between them. Germline V gene data show CDR1 as MNHNS and CDR2 as SASEGT. The CDR3 length is 15 residues. CDR3 region: CASGTRGSGDNEQFF. The CDR3 DNA follows: TGTGCCAGCGGAACTAGGGGCTCTGGGGACAATGAGCAGTTCTTC.

The chain carries TRBV7-9 and TRBJ1-1; D is possibly TRBD1 (5 bases). This CDR3 is 15 amino acids long. CDR1 is SEHNR and CDR2 is FQNEAQ in the germline V gene (reference sequence). Trimming shortened V by 4 bases and J by 3 bases, and 15 bases separated the two germline ends. In DNA, the CDR3 is TGTGCCAGCAGCTCCCGAGGGGTTCCCGACACTGAAGCTTTCTTT. This translates into CASSSRGVPDTEAFF.

CDR3 bases: TGTGCCAGCACCGAACAGGGATTCGATGAGCAGTTCTTC. This sequence encodes CASTEQGFDEQFF. The chain recombines TRBV7-9 with TRBJ2-1; D possibly corresponds to TRBD1 (6 bases). This CDR3 is 13 amino acids long. CDR1 is SEHNR, CDR2 FQNEAQ, per germline (reference sequence). Deletions cut 7 bases from V and 8 bases from J, with 15 bases between. Combining the CDR3 with reference TRBV7-9 and TRBJ2-1 gives the whole variable domain DTGVSQNPRHKITKRGQNVTFRCDPISEHNRLYWYRQTLGQGPEFLTYFQNEAQLEKSRLLSDRFSAERPKGSFSTLEIQRTEQGDSAMYLCASTEQGFDEQFFGPGTRLTVL.

The CDR3 region has the DNA TGTGCCATCGCGACTTCTAGCACAGATACGCAGTATTTT. It specifies CAIATSSTDTQYF. This rearrangement joins TRBV19 to TRBJ2-3; no reliable D call. The CDR3 covers 13 residues. Germline CDR1 LNHDA, CDR2 SQIVND (reference sequence). V was trimmed by 10 bases and J by 0 bases, leaving 11 bases between them.

The CDR3: CASSLGGSQPQHF. The CDR3 bases are TGTGCCAGCAGTTTAGGGGGCAGTCAGCCCCAGCATTTT. The chain links TRBV12-3 or TRBV12-4 to TRBJ1-5, with D possibly TRBD1 on 5 matching bases. CDR3 length: 13 amino acids. V was cut by 1 base and J by 6 bases, with 7 bases left in between.

This clonotype was seen just once. This rearrangement joins TRBV27 to TRBJ2-7; no definite D call. This CDR3 region has 12 residues. Germline V gene data show CDR1 as MNHEY and CDR2 as SMNVEV (reference sequence). Trimming took 7 bases from V and 4 from J, leaving 11 bases between them. CDR3 DNA: TGTGCCAGCACCGGGCCCGCATACGAGCAGTACTTC. Amino acid sequence: CASTGPAYEQYF.

The V gene is TRBV10-3, the J gene TRBJ2-5, with a weak D call TRBD2 (6 bases). This CDR3 has 12 residues. The germline V gene encodes CDR1 ENHRY and CDR2 SYGVKD. With 6 bases removed from V and 7 bases from J, the gap between germline ends came to 12 bases. In DNA, the CDR3 is TGTGCCATCAGGGTTGAGGAGGGGACCCAGTACTTC. The encoded protein is CAIRVEEGTQYF.